This TCR beta chain was retrieved from a study of blood T cell repertoires in COVID-19. For the study at large: Samples of COVID-19 (acute and convalescent) were obtained from the United States, Italy and Spain. Sample material is recorded as cDNA or gDNA derived from T cells, B-cell-depleted T cells, or PBMCs.

Per the original data handling: Counts of nucleated cells, estimated from reference gene primer amplification, were obtained. Only in-frame clones appear in the TCRdb table, and some are missing; sequencing was by immunoSEQ multiplex PCR. V and J calls plus clone size are reproduced from that table; the DNA served to infer D and trimming. The sample has approximately 260,000 clones, about 87% seen once. This CDR3 comprises 14 residues. The V and J ends lost 4 bases and 6 bases respectively, with 12 bases between them. Germline V gives CDR1 SNHLY, CDR2 FYNNEI. The sample taken for sequencing was peripheral blood. V is TRBV2 and J is TRBJ1-4; D not resolved. This clonotype was obtained from a woman in her thirties or forties with acute or convalescent COVID-19. Here the CDR3 DNA reads TGTGCCAGCAGTGCGGGAGGACTCGATGAAAAACTGTTTTTT. Its translation: CASSAGGLDEKLFF.